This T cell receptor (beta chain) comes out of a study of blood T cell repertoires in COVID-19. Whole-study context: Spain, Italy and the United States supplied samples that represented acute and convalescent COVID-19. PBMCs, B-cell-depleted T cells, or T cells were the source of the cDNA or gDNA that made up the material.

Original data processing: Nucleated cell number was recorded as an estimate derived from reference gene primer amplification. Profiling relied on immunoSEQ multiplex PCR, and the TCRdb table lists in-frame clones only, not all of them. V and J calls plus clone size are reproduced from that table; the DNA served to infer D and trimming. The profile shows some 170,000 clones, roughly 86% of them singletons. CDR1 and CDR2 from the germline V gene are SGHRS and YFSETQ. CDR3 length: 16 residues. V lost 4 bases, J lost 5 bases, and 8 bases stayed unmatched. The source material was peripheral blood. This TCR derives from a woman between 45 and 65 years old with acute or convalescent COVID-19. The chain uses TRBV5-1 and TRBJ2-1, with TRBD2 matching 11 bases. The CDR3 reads CASSRTTSGTNNEQFF. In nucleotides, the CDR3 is TGCGCCAGCAGCCGGACGACTAGCGGGACCAACAATGAGCAGTTCTTC.